This T cell receptor (beta chain) was captured in a study of shared clonotypes between healthy human individuals. TCRdb's copy holds only in-frame clones and misses some; the assay was immunoSEQ multiplex PCR. The sample holds approximately 640,000 clones, 55% to 75% seen once. Germline values: CDR1 GTSNPN, CDR2 SVGIG (reference sequence). This CDR3 spans 13 amino acids. J lost 9 bases, V lost 5 bases, and 7 bases had no gene match. This clone was counted at least ten times. Source material: memory CD4+ T cells sorted from blood. Subset defined: CD45RA-negative fraction. The chain is built from TRBV30 and TRBJ2-4; 10 bases align to TRBD2. This sequence was found in a woman between 25 and 40 years old in good health. In nucleotides, the CDR3 is TGTGCCTGGTCCGGGACTAGCGATGGCATTCAGTACTTC. This codes for CAWSGTSDGIQYF.